These 21 T cell receptor beta chains share one sample of origin, sequenced in a study of OX40 agonist ivuxolimab in advanced cancers. TCRdb's copy holds only in-frame clones and misses some; the assay was immunoSEQ multiplex PCR. The data show 60,000 to 70,000 clones, 87% seen once. The sequenced sample was CD4+ or CD8+ T cells sorted from blood, obtained in a trial of the OX40 agonist ivuxolimab. These receptors came from an adult with an advanced solid tumor such as melanoma, head and neck, liver or kidney cancer.

V usage is TRBV11-2 and J usage is TRBJ2-7; D remains unclear. Trimming cost V 4 bases and J 6 bases, with 13 bases left between them. Per germline, CDR1 SGHAT and CDR2 FQNNGV. The CDR3 consists of 13 residues. Written as DNA, the CDR3 is TGTGCCAGCAGCTGGAGCAGGCTGGGCGAGCAGTACTTC. Translating gives CASSWSRLGEQYF.

The gene calls are TRBV6-1 and TRBJ2-3; 9 bases line up with TRBD2. Germline V gene lookup returns CDR1 MNHNS and CDR2 SASEGT. The junction had 8 bases not matched to a gene; V was cut back by 8 bases and J by 2 bases. The CDR3 runs to 15 residues. The CDR3 coding sequence is TGTGCCAGCCGCGAGATAGCGGGGGTCACAGATACGCAGTATTTT. This gives the protein CASREIAGVTDTQYF.

The CDR3 bases are TGTGCCAGTAGTCCAAGACTAGGTCTCGAGCAGTACTTC. This translates into CASSPRLGLEQYF. This rearrangement joins TRBV19 to TRBJ2-7; tentatively, D is TRBD2 (6 bases). Trimming shortened V by 5 bases and J by 6 bases, and 14 bases separated the two germline ends. The germline gives CDR1 LNHDA, CDR2 SQIVND (reference sequence). The CDR3 is made up of 13 amino acids.

The CDR3 loop reads CASSLGGEQYF. CDR3 coding DNA: TGTGCCAGCAGCCTAGGGGGCGAGCAGTACTTC. The chain couples TRBV6-5 to TRBJ2-7; D possibly corresponds to TRBD1 (6 bases). Deletions cut 6 bases from V and 6 bases from J, with 9 bases between. The CDR3 is 11 amino acids. Germline V CDR1 and CDR2: MNHEY, SVGAGI.

This clone was detected only once. The genes are TRBV7-7 and TRBJ2-7; D is perhaps TRBD2 (5 bases). The CDR3 totals 16 residues. V was cut by 2 bases and J by 3 bases, with 17 bases left in between. Germline CDR1 and CDR2: SSHAT and FNYEAQ (reference sequence). The DNA for the CDR3 is TGTGCCAGCAGCTTATTGGACTCGCTAGTCCGCTACGAGCAGTACTTC. The encoded protein is CASSLLDSLVRYEQYF.

This sequence joins TRBV6-4 and TRBJ1-2; the match to TRBD1 covers 9 bases. From germline, CDR1 is MRHNA and CDR2 SNTAGT. The junction had 13 bases not matched to a gene; V was cut back by 1 base and J by 7 bases. This CDR3 comprises 17 residues. The CDR3: CASSDWGQGPPDAGYTF. CDR3 bases: TGTGCCAGCAGTGACTGGGGACAGGGCCCCCCGGACGCTGGCTACACCTTC.

The genes are TRBV5-1 and TRBJ1-4; a possible D gene is TRBD1 (6 bases). Per the germline V gene, CDR1 is SGHRS and CDR2 is YFSETQ. The CDR3 runs to 15 residues. V lost 4 bases to trimming and J lost 7 bases, with 17 bases between them. CDR3 protein: CASSPTGQTPEKLFF. CDR3 bases: TGCGCCAGCAGCCCGACGGGACAAACTCCTGAAAAACTGTTTTTT.

The chain links TRBV6-5 to TRBJ2-2; 12 positions agree with TRBD2. From germline, CDR1 is MNHEY and CDR2 SVGAGI. The CDR3 consists of 16 residues. J was trimmed by 4 bases and V by 0 bases; bases with no gene match: 0. CDR3 in amino acids: CASSYSTSGGTGELFF. CDR3 in DNA: TGTGCCAGCAGTTACTCGACTAGCGGGGGCACCGGGGAGCTGTTTTTT.

This chain links TRBV14 with TRBJ1-2, with D unclear. The CDR3 covers 13 residues. Trimming pared 0 bases from V and 2 bases from J, leaving 4 bases between. The V gene's germline CDR1 is SGHDN and CDR2 FVKESK. CDR3 nucleotide sequence: TGTGCCAGCAGCCAAGACAGGAACTATGGCTACACCTTC. It translates to CASSQDRNYGYTF.

V is TRBV7-2 and J is TRBJ1-1, with a possible D match to TRBD1 (6 bases). The CDR3 runs to 15 residues. CDR1 is SGHTA, CDR2 FQGNSA, per germline. Trimming took off 6 bases at V and 3 bases at J, with 17 bases between the two ends. Here the CDR3 reads CASSWAGASDTEAFF. The CDR3 nucleotides read TGTGCCAGCAGTTGGGCAGGGGCCTCTGACACTGAAGCTTTCTTT. The full variable domain, with the rest looked up from reference TRBV7-2 and TRBJ1-1, is GAGVSQSPSNKVTEKGKDVELRCDPISGHTALYWYRQSLGQGLEFLIYFQGNSAPDKSGLPSDRFSAERTGGSVSTLTIQRTQQEDSAVYLCASSWAGASDTEAFFGQGTRLTVV.

The chain employs TRBV9 and TRBJ2-4; TRBD2 is a possible D gene (6 bases). CDR3 size: 18 residues. The V end was cut by 3 bases, the J end by 1 base, with 20 bases between. CDR1 and CDR2 (germline): SGDLS, YYNGEE. The CDR3 DNA follows: TGTGCCAGCAGCGCCTCGGTGGGGGGAGCTCAGGCCAAAAACATTCAGTACTTC. It specifies CASSASVGGAQAKNIQYF.

This chain connects TRBV2 to TRBJ2-2; 8 bases align to TRBD2. V trimming: 8 bases; J trimming: 7 bases; junction bases outside the gene matches: 6. This CDR3 has 13 residues. The V gene's germline CDR1 is SNHLY and CDR2 FYNNEI. The CDR3 loop is CASSSGSLGELFF. In DNA form, the CDR3 reads TGTGCCAGCTCCAGCGGGAGTCTCGGGGAGCTGTTTTTT. The whole variable domain, remainder taken from reference TRBV2 and TRBJ2-2, is EPEVTQTPSHQVTQMGQEVILRCVPISNHLYFYWYRQILGQKVEFLVSFYNNEISEKSEIFDDQFSVERPDGSNFTLKIRSTKLEDSAMYFCASSSGSLGELFFGEGSRLTVL.

The chain carries TRBV5-1 and TRBJ2-1, with D possibly matching TRBD1 (5 bases). The CDR3 length is 14 residues. In germline, CDR1 is SGHRS, CDR2 YFSETQ. Trimming took 7 bases from V and 8 from J, leaving 19 bases between them. CDR3 bases: TGCGCCAGCGGGGTCCAGGGTGTTCGGGATGAGCAGTTCTTC. This gives the protein CASGVQGVRDEQFF.

This clone was found a few times. The chain combines TRBV6-4 with TRBJ1-6; tentatively, D is TRBD1 (5 bases). Germline CDR1 reads MRHNA; CDR2 reads SNTAGT. This CDR3 spans 13 amino acids. Deletions cut 3 bases from V and 9 bases from J, with 9 bases between. The CDR3 is CASSERGGSPLHF. As DNA, the CDR3 is TGTGCCAGCAGTGAGCGGGGGGGTTCACCCCTCCACTTT.

CDR3 DNA sequence: TGTGCCAGTAGTTTGACAGGGGGGACCTATGGCTACACCTTC. Its protein is CASSLTGGTYGYTF. This sequence joins TRBV19 and TRBJ1-2; TRBD1 matches 9 bases. CDR3 size: 14 residues. Per the germline V gene, CDR1 is LNHDA and CDR2 is SQIVND (reference sequence). Losses at the gene ends were 5 bases for V and 4 bases for J; bases not matched to a gene: 5.

This chain uses TRBV11-3 with TRBJ2-1; D gene uncertain. This CDR3 has 15 residues. In germline, CDR1 is SGHNT, CDR2 YENEEA. Trimming took off 5 bases at V and 5 bases at J, with 16 bases between the two ends. CDR3 bases: TGTGCCAGCAGCCTTACTAATTCCCTGAACAATGAGCAGTTCTTC. It yields the protein CASSLTNSLNNEQFF.

The chain couples TRBV5-4 to TRBJ1-1; weak D call: TRBD1 (5 bases). This CDR3 is 14 amino acids long. Germline V gene data show CDR1 as SGHNT and CDR2 as YYREEE (reference sequence). With 1 base removed from V and 2 bases from J, the gap between germline ends came to 9 bases. CDR3 nucleotides: TGTGCCAGCAGCTTGTCGGGGGTAAACACTGAAGCTTTCTTT. Residues: CASSLSGVNTEAFF. The full variable domain, completed using reference TRBV5-4 and TRBJ1-1, is ETGVTQSPTHLIKTRGQQVTLRCSSQSGHNTVSWYQQALGQGPQFIFQYYREEENGRGNFPPRFSGLQFPNYSSELNVNALELDDSALYLCASSLSGVNTEAFFGQGTRLTVV.

The V gene is TRBV11-2, the J gene TRBJ2-1, with D unclear. Per germline, CDR1 SGHAT and CDR2 FQNNGV. V lost 5 bases and J 7 bases, leaving 12 bases between the germline ends. The CDR3 has 13 residues. This CDR3 is CASSRSRWNEQFF. The CDR3 DNA sequence: TGTGCCAGCAGCAGGAGTAGATGGAATGAGCAGTTCTTC.

V is TRBV5-6 and J is TRBJ2-5, with 12 bases identical to TRBD2. The ends lost 1 base at V and 2 bases at J; junction bases unmatched: 3. The CDR3 has 16 amino acids. Germline V gene sequence: CDR1 SGHDT, CDR2 YYEEEE. The CDR3 reads CASSLLAGGNQETQYF. DNA for the CDR3: TGTGCCAGCAGCTTGCTAGCGGGAGGGAATCAAGAGACCCAGTACTTC.

As for this clone: Compared with germline, one end of the junction differs, possibly owing to a read error. The chain couples TRBV30 to TRBJ2-7, with 9 bases matching TRBD1. The CDR3 covers 13 residues. Germline CDR1 is GTSNPN and CDR2 is SVGIG (reference sequence). The CDR3 sequence is CARSVQGAGEQYF. CDR3 nucleotide sequence: TGTGCCCGGAGTGTACAGGGGGCTGGAGAGCAGTACTTC. Together with reference TRBV30 and TRBJ2-7, the CDR3 gives the full variable domain: SQTIHQWPATLVQPVGSPLSLECTVEGTSNPNLYWYRQAAGRGLQLLFYSVGIGQISSEVPQNLSASRPQDRQFILSSKKLLLSDSGFYLCARSVQGAGEQYFGPGTRLTVT.

The genes are TRBV6-5 and TRBJ1-5; perhaps TRBD1 as D (6 bases). Germline V gene sequence: CDR1 MNHEY, CDR2 SVGAGI. This CDR3 is built from 14 residues. The V end was cut by 5 bases, the J end by 6 bases, with 14 bases between. The CDR3 DNA reads TGTGCCAGCAGTACAAACAGGGCAGCTCAGCCCCAGCATTTT. This translates into CASSTNRAAQPQHF.